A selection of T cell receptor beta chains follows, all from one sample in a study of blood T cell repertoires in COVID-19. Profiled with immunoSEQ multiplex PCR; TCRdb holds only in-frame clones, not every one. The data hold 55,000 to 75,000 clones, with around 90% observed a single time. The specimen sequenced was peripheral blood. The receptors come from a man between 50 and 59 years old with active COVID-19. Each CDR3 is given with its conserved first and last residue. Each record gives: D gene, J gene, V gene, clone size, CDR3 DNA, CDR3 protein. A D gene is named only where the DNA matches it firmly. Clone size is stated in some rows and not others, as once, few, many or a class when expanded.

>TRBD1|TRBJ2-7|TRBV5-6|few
TGTGCCAGCAGCCCCATCGGACAGGGCTACTCCTACGAGCAGTACTTC
CASSPIGQGYSYEQYF
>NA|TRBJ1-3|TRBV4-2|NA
TGTGCCAGCAGCCACCAGGAAGGGGACACCATATATTTT
CASSHQEGDTIYF
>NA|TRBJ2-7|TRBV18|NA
TGTGCCAGCTCATCTCCAGACAGCTTCTCCTACGAGCAGTACTTC
CASSSPDSFSYEQYF
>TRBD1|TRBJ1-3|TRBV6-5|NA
TGTGCCAGCAGAGCCAACAGGGGGCCCGGAAACACCATATATTTT
CASRANRGPGNTIYF
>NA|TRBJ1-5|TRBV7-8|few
TGTGCCAGCAGCTTAGCCGAGGGAAATCAGCCCCAGCATTTT
CASSLAEGNQPQHF
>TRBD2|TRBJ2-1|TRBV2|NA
TGTGCCAGCGGAACTAGCGGGGGTGGGCAGTTCTTC
CASGTSGGGQFF
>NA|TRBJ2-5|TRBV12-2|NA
TGTGCAAGTCGCTTAGCACTGGGTGTTAGCGGGGACCAAACGCAAGAGACCCAGTACTTC
CASRLALGVSGDQTQETQYF
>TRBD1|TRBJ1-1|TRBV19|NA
TGTGCCAGTAGTACAGACAGGGGGCTTTGGGACACTGAAGCTTTCTTT
CASSTDRGLWDTEAFF
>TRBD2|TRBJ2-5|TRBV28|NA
TGTGCCAGCAGTTCCGGCGGGGGGGCTTACCAAGAGACCCAGTACTTC
CASSSGGGAYQETQYF
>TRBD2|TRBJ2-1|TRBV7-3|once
TGTGCCAGCAGCTTAGGTAGCGGGGGGGCCAGTGAGCAGTTCTTC
CASSLGSGGASEQFF
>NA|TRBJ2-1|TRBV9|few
TGTGCCAGCAGCGTAGGCCAGCGCTTGCACAATGAGCAGTTCTTC
CASSVGQRLHNEQFF
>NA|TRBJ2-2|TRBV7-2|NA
TGTGCCAGCAGCTTAGCGTCCTCCCGGGGCACCGGGGAGCTGTTTTTT
CASSLASSRGTGELFF
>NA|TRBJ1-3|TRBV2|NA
TGTGCCAGCAGCTTAGACAGGTTCTCTGGAAACACCATATATTTT
CASSLDRFSGNTIYF
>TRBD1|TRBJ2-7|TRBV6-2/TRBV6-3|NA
TGTGCCAGCAGTTATACTCAGGGGGCAAAATACGAGCAGTACTTC
CASSYTQGAKYEQYF
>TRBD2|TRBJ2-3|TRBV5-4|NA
TGTGCCAGCAGCCCCGGGGTAGCGGGGGGGGTAGGTACGCAGTATTTT
CASSPGVAGGVGTQYF
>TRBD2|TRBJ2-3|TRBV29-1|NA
TGCAGCGTTGAATTGCGGGGGGGCAGGGCAGATACGCAGTATTTT
CSVELRGGRADTQYF
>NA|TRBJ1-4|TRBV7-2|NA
TGTGCCAGCGGATTGGAGAAGGCAACTAATGAAAAACTGTTTTTT
CASGLEKATNEKLFF
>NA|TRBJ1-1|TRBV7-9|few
TGTGCCAGCAGCTTCCGGGTGGGGCAAGGGGTGAGCACTGAAGCTTTCTTT
CASSFRVGQGVSTEAFF
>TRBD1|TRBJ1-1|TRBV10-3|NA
TGTGCCATCAACGGACAGGGTTTGGGCACTGAAGCTTTCTTT
CAINGQGLGTEAFF
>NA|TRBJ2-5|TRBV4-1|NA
TGCGCCAGCAGCATGGACGGAGGGGATGGCGAGACCCAGTACTTC
CASSMDGGDGETQYF
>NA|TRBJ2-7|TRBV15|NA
TGTGCCACCAGCAGGGATCAGGGGCACTCCTACGAGCAGTACTTC
CATSRDQGHSYEQYF
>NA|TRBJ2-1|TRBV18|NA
TGTGCCAGCTCACCGCGGACACTTGGGGACAATGAGCAGTTCTTC
CASSPRTLGDNEQFF